The 5 T cell receptor beta chains listed next were all sequenced from one sample in a study of T cell responses to AZD1222 COVID-19 vaccine. Using immunoSEQ multiplex PCR, the repertoire was profiled, and TCRdb retains in-frame clones only, with some absent. The data hold some 79,000 clones, with 80% to 90% observed a single time. The material was peripheral blood, obtained 28 days after the second AZD1222 dose. These receptors originate from an adult who received the AZD1222 COVID-19 vaccine.

The chain is built from TRBV18 and TRBJ1-3; D is unresolved. V was cut by 5 bases and J by 3 bases, with 11 bases left in between. Germline lookup yields CDR1 KGHSH and CDR2 LQKENI. The CDR3 consists of 14 residues. CDR3 sequence reads: CASSGQERGNTIYF. DNA for the CDR3: TGTGCCAGCTCAGGGCAGGAGCGTGGAAACACCATATATTTT.

This clone was seen a few times. The gene calls are TRBV3-1 (or the pseudogene TRBV3-2) and TRBJ2-1, with 12 bases fitting TRBD2. Trimming cost V 2 bases and J 9 bases; bases outside gene matches: 8. CDR1 LGHDT and CDR2 YNNKEL come from the germline V gene (reference sequence). The CDR3 is made up of 16 amino acids. For the CDR3, the DNA is TGTGCCAGCAGCCAACAGCTAGCGGGAGGGCCCGGTGAGCAGTTCTTC. Residues: CASSQQLAGGPGEQFF.

The rearrangement uses TRBV24-1 and TRBJ2-7; TRBD1 aligns across 7 bases. This CDR3 comprises 13 residues. CDR1 is KGHDR and CDR2 is SFDVKD in the germline V gene. Trimming at V came to 5 bases and at J to 3 bases, leaving 3 bases not matched to a gene. CDR3: CATSVGQNYEQYF. CDR3 coding DNA: TGTGCCACCAGTGTGGGACAGAACTACGAGCAGTACTTC.

This clone was seen a handful of times. This rearrangement joins TRBV11-2 to TRBJ1-2; no clear D gene. Germline V gene lookup returns CDR1 SGHAT and CDR2 FQNNGV. This CDR3 has 13 amino acids. The V end was cut by 0 bases, the J end by 7 bases, with 9 bases between. CDR3: CASSLDPSGGYTF. In DNA form, the CDR3 reads TGTGCCAGCAGCTTAGACCCTTCCGGTGGCTACACCTTC.

This chain uses TRBV9 with TRBJ1-2; D unclear. This CDR3 has 12 amino acids. The V gene's germline CDR1 is SGDLS and CDR2 YYNGEE. Between the trimmed V and J ends, which lost 4 bases and 5 bases, there was a span of 9 bases. The CDR3, as DNA: TGTGCCAGCAGCCCGATACATTATGGCTACACCTTC. Residues: CASSPIHYGYTF. Combining the CDR3 with reference TRBV9 and TRBJ1-2 gives the whole variable domain DSGVTQTPKHLITATGQRVTLRCSPRSGDLSVYWYQQSLDQGLQFLIQYYNGEERAKGNILERFSAQQFPDLHSELNLSSLELGDSALYFCASSPIHYGYTFGSGTRLTVV.